This is a list of T cell receptor beta chains from one sample in a study of regulatory T cells in long-lasting Graves disease. TCRdb re-derived calls from the multiplex PCR reads in MiXCR, one entry per CDR3 protein. The table lists around 400,000 distinct CDR3 sequences, roughly 25% of them singletons. The sequencing used peripheral blood mononuclear cells (PBMCs), collected when the disease was refractory, from a patient treated with antithyroid drugs. The receptors stem from a woman aged 40 to 55 with Graves disease. Each CDR3 is given with its conserved first and last residue. D genes are given only for firm matches. Size is stated for part of the rows, as once, few or many counts, or as a class when the clone is expanded.

>.|TRBJ2-7|TRBV14|.
CASSQDFQGPYEQYF
TGTGCCAGCAGCCAAGATTTCCAGGGGCCCTACGAGCAGTACTTC
>TRBD1|TRBJ1-5|TRBV27|many
CASSLGDSSNQPQHF
TGTGCCAGCAGTTTAGGGGACAGCAGCAATCAGCCCCAGCATTTT
>.|TRBJ1-5|TRBV6-2/TRBV6-3|few
CASSYGTGTPGHF
TGTGCCAGCAGTTACGGAACCGGGACTCCCGGACATTTT
>.|TRBJ2-7|TRBV15|few
CATSRDRGSPYEQYF
TGTGCCACCAGCAGAGATCGAGGTAGCCCCTATGAGCAGTACTTC
>.|TRBJ2-7|TRBV6-2/TRBV6-3|.
CASSSHGQRQYF
TGTGCCAGCAGTTCCCACGGCCAGAGGCAGTACTTC
>.|TRBJ2-3|TRBV28|.
CASKAPPTDTQYF
TGTGCCAGCAAAGCCCCGCCAACAGATACGCAGTATTTT
>.|TRBJ2-2|TRBV10-3|many
CAIRGLAETGELFF
TGTGCCATCAGGGGGCTAGCCGAGACCGGGGAGCTGTTTTTT
>.|TRBJ2-5|TRBV11-1|.
CASSLRGAGSSQETQYF
TGTGCCAGCAGCCTTAGGGGGGCAGGGAGTAGCCAAGAGACCCAGTACTTC
>.|TRBJ1-5|TRBV3-1|.
CASSAGQGSNQPQHF
TGTGCCAGCAGCGCGGGGCAGGGTAGCAATCAGCCCCAGCATTTT
>.|TRBJ1-4|TRBV7-9|.
CASSFLNEKLFF
TGTGCCAGCAGCTTTCTTAACGAAAAACTGTTTTTT
>.|TRBJ1-5|TRBV19|few
CASSIDLYEVVRPQHF
TGTGCCAGTAGTATAGATCTCTATGAAGTGGTTCGGCCCCAGCATTTT
>TRBD1|TRBJ2-5|TRBV19|.
CASSTWDRDETQYF
TGTGCCAGTAGTACCTGGGACAGGGATGAGACCCAGTACTTC
>.|TRBJ1-1|TRBV27|few
CASSLIETTEAFF
TGTGCCAGCAGTCTAATAGAGACGACGGAAGCTTTCTTT
>TRBD1|TRBJ1-1|TRBV13|few
CASSPTGTPKEAFF
TGTGCCAGCAGCCCGACAGGGACCCCAAAAGAAGCTTTCTTT
>TRBD1|TRBJ1-6|TRBV6-5|many
CASSYWFGQVNSPLHF
TGTGCCAGCAGTTACTGGTTCGGACAGGTTAATTCACCCCTCCACTTT